These 8 T cell receptor beta chains originate from one sample sequenced in a study of post-analysis software for immune sequencing data. General study findings and limits: Included in a set of about five TRBV segments more frequent in patients than controls were TRBV5-6, TRBV5-1 and TRBV20-1.

Unique molecular identifiers were present in the TCR beta cDNA libraries. TCRdb reprocessed the PCR reads with MiXCR, giving one entry per CDR3 protein. The sample has almost 700,000 distinct CDR3 sequences; approximately 59% are singletons. The antigens of these receptors remain unknown. Sequenced input: blood. All receptors derive from a girl aged 2-10 years with multiple sclerosis.

This rearrangement joins TRBV10-3 to TRBJ2-3; either TRBD1 or TRBD2 may fit D (5 bases each). The germline V gene has CDR1 ENHRY and CDR2 SYGVKD. The CDR3 runs to 13 residues. V was shortened by 2 bases and J by 4 bases, with 7 bases between the two germline ends. CDR3 region: CAISEGGSDTQYF. The CDR3 DNA is TGTGCCATCAGTGAGGGGGGTTCAGATACGCAGTATTTT.

J is TRBJ2-5 and V is TRBV7-9; TRBD1 matches at 7 bases. The end of the DNA fits TRBJ2-7 better, so the J call may be wrong. Per the germline V gene, CDR1 is SEHNR and CDR2 is FQNEAQ (reference sequence). The CDR3 is 14 residues long. The CDR3 is CASSERQGYYEQYF. The CDR3 DNA sequence: TGTGCCAGCAGCGAGAGACAGGGATACTACGAGCAGTACTTC.

This clonotype occurred a few times. This chain joins TRBV12-3 or TRBV12-4 and TRBJ1-2; 7 bases line up with TRBD1. The CDR3 length is 14 residues. V shed 7 bases and J 0 bases; nucleotides not matched to a gene: 5. CDR3 residues: CASKQGLTNYGYTF. CDR3 nucleotide sequence: TGTGCCAGCAAACAGGGGCTTACTAACTATGGCTACACCTTC.

The V call is TRBV7-2, the J call TRBJ1-1; 10 nucleotides line up with TRBD1. V lost 4 bases to trimming and J lost 5 bases; unmatched junction nucleotides: 7. The germline CDR1 and CDR2 sequences are SGHTA and FQGNSA. This CDR3 has 15 amino acids. Here the CDR3 reads CASSYRQGAATEAFF. The CDR3 DNA reads as TGTGCCAGCAGCTACCGACAGGGGGCGGCTACTGAAGCTTTCTTT.

The chain uses TRBV29-1 and TRBJ2-1, with D tentatively TRBD1 (6 bases). The CDR3 contains 12 residues. The V gene lost 8 bases and the J gene lost 3 bases, with 11 bases spanning the gap. Germline CDR1 and CDR2: SQVTM and ANQGSEA. For the CDR3, the DNA is TGCAGCTGCCGGGACAACTACAATGAGCAGTTCTTC. Translation gives CSCRDNYNEQFF.

The V gene is TRBV29-1, the J gene TRBJ1-1, with 7 positions matching TRBD1. Germline lookup yields CDR1 SQVTM and CDR2 ANQGSEA. Trimming cost V 5 bases and J 7 bases; bases outside gene matches: 7. The CDR3 runs to 12 residues. The DNA for the CDR3 is TGCAGCGTTACCCTGGACAGGAATGAAGCTTTCTTT. It codes for CSVTLDRNEAFF.

This clonotype was found a few times. This chain uses TRBV29-1 with TRBJ2-6; no clear D gene. Trimming took off 4 bases at V and 4 bases at J, with 11 bases between the two ends. From germline, CDR1 is SQVTM and CDR2 ANQGSEA. This CDR3 region has 14 residues. This chain's CDR3 is CSVGTDLGANVLTF. CDR3 nucleotide sequence: TGCAGCGTTGGAACGGACCTAGGGGCCAACGTCCTGACTTTC.

The chain has TRBV20-1 and TRBJ1-3, with no clear D. Germline CDR1 DFQATT, CDR2 SNEGSKA (reference sequence). V lost 6 bases to trimming and J lost 4 bases, with 10 bases between them. This CDR3 spans 12 amino acids. CDR3: CSAREAGNTIYF. The CDR3 DNA is TGCAGTGCCCGGGAGGCAGGAAACACCATATATTTT.